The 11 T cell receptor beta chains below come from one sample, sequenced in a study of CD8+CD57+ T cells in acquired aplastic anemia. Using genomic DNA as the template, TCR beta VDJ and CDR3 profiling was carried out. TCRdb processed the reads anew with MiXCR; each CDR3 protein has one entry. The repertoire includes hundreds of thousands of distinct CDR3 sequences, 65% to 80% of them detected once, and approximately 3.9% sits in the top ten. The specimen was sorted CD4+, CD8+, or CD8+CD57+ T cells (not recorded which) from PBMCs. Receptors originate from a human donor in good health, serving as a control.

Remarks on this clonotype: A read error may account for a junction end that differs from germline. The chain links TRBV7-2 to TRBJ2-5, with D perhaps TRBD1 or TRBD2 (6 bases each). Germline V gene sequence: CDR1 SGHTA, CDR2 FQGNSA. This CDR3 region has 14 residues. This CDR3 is CASSLPGAGNSPFF. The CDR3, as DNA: TGTGCCAGCAGCTTACCGGGGGCGGGGAATTCACCCTTCTTC.

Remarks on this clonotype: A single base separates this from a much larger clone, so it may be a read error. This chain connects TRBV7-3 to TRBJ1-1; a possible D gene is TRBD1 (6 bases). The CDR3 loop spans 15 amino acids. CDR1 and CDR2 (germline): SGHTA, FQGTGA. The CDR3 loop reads CASSLGEGGNTEAFF. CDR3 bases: TGCGCCAGCAGCTTGGGAGAGGGGGGGAACACTGAAGCTTTCTTT.

The CDR3 protein is CASSLGDRVTYF. The CDR3 DNA reads as TGCGCCAGCAGCTTGGGGGACAGGGTCACGTATTTT. V gene TRBV5-1 combines with J gene TRBJ2-3, with 9 bases aligning to TRBD1. This CDR3 comprises 12 residues. V trimming: 0 bases; J trimming: 14 bases; junction bases outside the gene matches: 4. Germline V gene sequence: CDR1 SGHRS, CDR2 YFSETQ.

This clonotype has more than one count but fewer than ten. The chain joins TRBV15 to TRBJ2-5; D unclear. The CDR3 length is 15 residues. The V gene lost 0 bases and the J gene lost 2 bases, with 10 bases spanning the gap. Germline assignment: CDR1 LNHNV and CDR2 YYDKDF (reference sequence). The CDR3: CATSREGPIQETQYF. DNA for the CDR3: TGTGCCACCAGCAGAGAAGGCCCCATACAAGAGACCCAGTACTTC.

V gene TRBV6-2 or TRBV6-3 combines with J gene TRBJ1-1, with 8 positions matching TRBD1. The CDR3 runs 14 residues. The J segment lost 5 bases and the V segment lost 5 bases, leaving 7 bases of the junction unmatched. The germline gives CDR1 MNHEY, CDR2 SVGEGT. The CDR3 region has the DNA TGTGCCAGCAGTCCCGGGACAGGTTGGACTGAAGCTTTCTTT. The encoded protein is CASSPGTGWTEAFF.

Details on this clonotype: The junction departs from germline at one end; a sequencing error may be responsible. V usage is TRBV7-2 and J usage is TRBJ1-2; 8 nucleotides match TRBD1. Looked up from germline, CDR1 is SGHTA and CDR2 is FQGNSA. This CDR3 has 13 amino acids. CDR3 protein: CASKTGVNYDYTF. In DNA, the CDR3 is TGTGCCAGTAAGACAGGGGTGAACTATGACTACACCTTC. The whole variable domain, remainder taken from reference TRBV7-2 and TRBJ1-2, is GAGVSQSPSNKVTEKGKDVELRCDPISGHTALYWYRQSLGQGLEFLIYFQGNSAPDKSGLPSDRFSAERTGGSVSTLTIQRTQQEDSAVYLCASKTGVNYDYTFGSGTRLTVV.

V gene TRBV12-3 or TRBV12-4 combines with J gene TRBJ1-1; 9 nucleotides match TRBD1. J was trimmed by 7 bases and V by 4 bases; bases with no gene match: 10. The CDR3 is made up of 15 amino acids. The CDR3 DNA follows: TGTGCCAGCAGTTCGACAGGGACAGGGTCTCTTGAAGCTTTCTTT. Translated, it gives CASSSTGTGSLEAFF.

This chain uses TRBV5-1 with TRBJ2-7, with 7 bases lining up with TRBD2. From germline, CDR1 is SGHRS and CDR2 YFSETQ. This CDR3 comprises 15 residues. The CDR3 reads CGSSLETGRSSEQYF. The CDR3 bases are TGCGGTAGCAGCTTGGAGACCGGGAGGTCTTCCGAGCAGTACTTC.

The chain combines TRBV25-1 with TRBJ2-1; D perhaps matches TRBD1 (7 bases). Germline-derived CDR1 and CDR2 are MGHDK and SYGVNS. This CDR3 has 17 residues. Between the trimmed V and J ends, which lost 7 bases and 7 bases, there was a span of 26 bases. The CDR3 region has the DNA TGTGCCAGCAAAGCTGTCCAGGCAGCAGGGGGGAAGAATGAGCAGTTCTTC. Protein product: CASKAVQAAGGKNEQFF.

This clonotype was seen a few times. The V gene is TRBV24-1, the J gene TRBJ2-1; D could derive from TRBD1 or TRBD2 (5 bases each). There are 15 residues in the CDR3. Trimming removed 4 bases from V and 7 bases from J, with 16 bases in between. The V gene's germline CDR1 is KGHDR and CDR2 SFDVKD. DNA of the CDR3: TGTGCCACCAGTGACCCCGACTCGGGGCGGAATGAGCAGTTCTTC. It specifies CATSDPDSGRNEQFF.

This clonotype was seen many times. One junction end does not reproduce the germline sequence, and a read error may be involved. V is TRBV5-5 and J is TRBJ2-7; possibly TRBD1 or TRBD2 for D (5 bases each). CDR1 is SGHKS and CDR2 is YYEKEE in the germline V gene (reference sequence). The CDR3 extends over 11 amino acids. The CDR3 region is CASSLDTQGEF. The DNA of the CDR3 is TGTGCCAGCAGCTTGGACACCCAAGGGGAGTTC. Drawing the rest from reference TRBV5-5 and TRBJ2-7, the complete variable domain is DAGVTQSPTHLIKTRGQQVTLRCSPISGHKSVSWYQQVLGQGPQFIFQYYEKEERGRGNFPDRFSARQFPNYSSELNVNALLLGDSALYLCASSLDTQGEFGPGTRLTVT.